Below, one T cell receptor (beta chain) is given with its context. Its cognate antigen is unknown. A much larger clone lies one base from this, so it may be a read error. The ends were cut back, 3 bases at V and 3 bases at J, with 8 bases in the middle. CDR1 and CDR2 from the germline V gene are SGHTA and FQGNSA. This CDR3 region has 14 residues. This sample was taken from a study of beta chain features in type 1 diabetes. Study findings and constraints: Patients showed naive, central memory and Treg TCRB repertoires that appeared more similar than those of healthy donors. Individuals with type 1 diabetes displayed fewer insertions and more deletions at VDJ junctions.

As every portion of the isolated RNA was reverse transcribed, the sequencing read expressed TCRB transcripts. TCRdb's table, derived via immunoSEQ multiplex PCR, lists solely in-frame clones and lacks some. The sample lists some 270,000 clones, 7% to 9% occurring once. V gene TRBV7-2 combines with J gene TRBJ2-2, with a tentative D call TRBD1 (6 bases). The sequence derives from a woman younger than 35 in good health. The sequenced material came from central memory CD4+ T cells from blood. CDR3 sequence (DNA): TGTGCCAGCAGCTTTTCAGGGGACACCGGGGAGCTGTTTTTT. Translating gives CASSFSGDTGELFF.